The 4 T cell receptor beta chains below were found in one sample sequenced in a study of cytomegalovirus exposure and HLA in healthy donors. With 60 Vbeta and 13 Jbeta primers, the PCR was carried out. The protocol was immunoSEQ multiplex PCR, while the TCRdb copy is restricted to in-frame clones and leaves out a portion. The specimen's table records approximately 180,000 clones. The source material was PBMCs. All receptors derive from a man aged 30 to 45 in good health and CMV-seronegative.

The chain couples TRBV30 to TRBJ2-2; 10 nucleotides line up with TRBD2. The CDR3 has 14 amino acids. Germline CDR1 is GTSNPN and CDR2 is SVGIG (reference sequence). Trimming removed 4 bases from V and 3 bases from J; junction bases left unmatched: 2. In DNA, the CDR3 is TGTGCCTGGACTAGCGGGAGAGACACCGGGGAGCTGTTTTTT. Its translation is CAWTSGRDTGELFF.

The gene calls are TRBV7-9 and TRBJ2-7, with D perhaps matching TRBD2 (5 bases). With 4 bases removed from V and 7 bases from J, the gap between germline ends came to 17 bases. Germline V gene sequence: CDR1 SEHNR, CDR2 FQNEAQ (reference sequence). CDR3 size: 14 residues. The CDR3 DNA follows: TGTGCCAGCAGCTCCTGGGGTTCAGCGGTTGAGCAGTACTTC. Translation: CASSSWGSAVEQYF.

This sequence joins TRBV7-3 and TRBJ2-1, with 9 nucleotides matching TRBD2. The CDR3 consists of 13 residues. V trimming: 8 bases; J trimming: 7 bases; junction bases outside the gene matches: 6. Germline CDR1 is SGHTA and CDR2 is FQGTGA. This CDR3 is CASGAGGPNEQFF. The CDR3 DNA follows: TGTGCCAGCGGGGCGGGAGGGCCGAATGAGCAGTTCTTC.

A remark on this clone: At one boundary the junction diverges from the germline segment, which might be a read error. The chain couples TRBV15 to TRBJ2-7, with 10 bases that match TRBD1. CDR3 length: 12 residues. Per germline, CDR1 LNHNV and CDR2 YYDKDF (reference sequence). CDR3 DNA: TGTGCCACCAGCAGAGATTCTGCGGACAGGGGGTTC. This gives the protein CATSRDSADRGF.